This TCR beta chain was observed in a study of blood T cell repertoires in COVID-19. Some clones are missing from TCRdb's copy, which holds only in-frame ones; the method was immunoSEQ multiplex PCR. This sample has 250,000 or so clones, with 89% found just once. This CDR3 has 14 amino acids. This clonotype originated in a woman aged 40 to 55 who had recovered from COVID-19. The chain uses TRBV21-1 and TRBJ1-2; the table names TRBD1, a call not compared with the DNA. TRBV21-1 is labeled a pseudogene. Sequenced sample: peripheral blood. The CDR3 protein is CASSKGQGRYGYTF. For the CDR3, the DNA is TGTGCCAGCAGCAAAGGACAGGGGAGGTATGGCTACACCTTC.